These T cell receptor beta chains were read from a single sample in a study of PD-1 blockade in classical Hodgkin lymphoma. Profiled with immunoSEQ multiplex PCR; TCRdb holds only in-frame clones, not every one. In the table there are around 25,000 clones, roughly three quarters of which are singletons. The sample in question was peripheral blood mononuclear cells (PBMCs), obtained before the fourth cycle of nivolumab. The receptors originated from a human donor with classical Hodgkin lymphoma. The CDR3 runs from the conserved cysteine through the conserved F or W. Each record gives: CDR3 protein, V gene, J gene.

CDR3aa: CASSGGGQETQYF
v_gene: TRBV9
j_gene: TRBJ2-5

CDR3aa: CASSSMPRDERNEQFF
v_gene: TRBV5-1
j_gene: TRBJ2-1

CDR3aa: CASSLSNYLNEQFF
v_gene: TRBV27
j_gene: TRBJ2-1

CDR3aa: CASSFLSGQQAYTQYF
v_gene: TRBV11-2
j_gene: TRBJ2-3

CDR3aa: CSVEDPQNYYGYTF
v_gene: TRBV29-1
j_gene: TRBJ1-2

CDR3aa: CASSLGSPSAF
v_gene: TRBV7-2
j_gene: TRBJ1-2

CDR3aa: CASSYGTDYGYTF
v_gene: TRBV6-6
j_gene: TRBJ1-2

CDR3aa: CASHLRQGYAGELFF
v_gene: TRBV6-6
j_gene: TRBJ2-2

CDR3aa: CASSFDTDYEQYF
v_gene: TRBV5-8
j_gene: TRBJ2-7

CDR3aa: CASSGGTVNSPLHF
v_gene: TRBV2
j_gene: TRBJ1-6

CDR3aa: CASSLGQTGYGYTF
v_gene: TRBV5-4
j_gene: TRBJ1-2

CDR3aa: CASSYEYSHNEQFF
v_gene: TRBV5-4
j_gene: TRBJ2-1

CDR3aa: CASSPIGGYSYEQYF
v_gene: TRBV4-1
j_gene: TRBJ2-7

CDR3aa: CASSLGQWAEAFF
v_gene: TRBV28
j_gene: TRBJ1-1

CDR3aa: CASSSTGGNQPQHF
v_gene: TRBV6-6
j_gene: TRBJ1-5

CDR3aa: CASSQGTGQNFNEKLFF
v_gene: TRBV4-2
j_gene: TRBJ1-4

CDR3aa: CASSSGSPGTVLGELFF
v_gene: TRBV11-1
j_gene: TRBJ2-2

CDR3aa: CASSVGLGGGAAEQFF
v_gene: TRBV6-1
j_gene: TRBJ2-1

CDR3aa: CASSFQGGRVYGYTF
v_gene: TRBV13
j_gene: TRBJ1-2

CDR3aa: CASSLDPGLLYEQYF
v_gene: TRBV7-8
j_gene: TRBJ2-7

CDR3aa: CASSSLGAGGYEQYF
v_gene: TRBV5-8
j_gene: TRBJ2-7

CDR3aa: CASSPGTGQGAFF
v_gene: TRBV18
j_gene: TRBJ1-1

CDR3aa: CASSSRTGGRETQYF
v_gene: TRBV2
j_gene: TRBJ2-5

CDR3aa: CASSLGGTDYNEQFF
v_gene: TRBV5-4
j_gene: TRBJ2-1

CDR3aa: CASSPPGLAGSEQFF
v_gene: TRBV11-2
j_gene: TRBJ2-1

CDR3aa: CAISPGQGREKLFF
v_gene: TRBV10-3
j_gene: TRBJ1-4

CDR3aa: CASRWSGYNEQFF
v_gene: TRBV5-1
j_gene: TRBJ2-1

CDR3aa: CASSQDLRLAGGNSTDTQYF
v_gene: TRBV4-1
j_gene: TRBJ2-3

CDR3aa: CSARDSYEQYF
v_gene: TRBV29-1
j_gene: TRBJ2-7

CDR3aa: CASSDAGTGGGQPQHF
v_gene: TRBV19
j_gene: TRBJ1-5

CDR3aa: CASSVRAPQGDTQYF
v_gene: TRBV9
j_gene: TRBJ2-3

CDR3aa: CANGWEKLFF
v_gene: TRBV6-1
j_gene: TRBJ1-4

CDR3aa: CASSNRGRSNSPLHF
v_gene: TRBV19
j_gene: TRBJ1-6

CDR3aa: CASGTWARDTQYF
v_gene: TRBV19
j_gene: TRBJ2-3